This is a list of T cell receptor beta chains from one sample in a study of persistence of HIV-infected CD4 T cells. What these receptors recognize is not known. The protocol was immunoSEQ multiplex PCR, while the TCRdb copy is restricted to in-frame clones and leaves out a portion. The repertoire has around 42,000 clones, around 82% of them found once; the top ten carry around 14%. Sequencing was performed on CD4+ T cells sorted from PBMCs after roughly 18-hour stimulation, taken from a patient who received antiretroviral therapy. All receptors come from an adult man with HIV who was CMV-seropositive. CDR3s include the opening cysteine and the closing phenylalanine or tryptophan. The D gene is left open where the match is weak. Size is omitted from some rows. Given values are once, few, many or a class for expanded clones.

D: -
V: TRBV19
J: TRBJ2-1
size: -
length: 15
DNA: TGTGCCAGTACCGCACAGGGTTCCCCATACAATGAGCAGTTCTTC
CDR3: CASTAQGSPYNEQFF

D: -
V: TRBV6-2/TRBV6-3
J: TRBJ2-2
size: -
length: 13
DNA: TGTGCCAGCAGTTCGGACTACACCGGGGAGCTGTTTTTT
CDR3: CASSSDYTGELFF

D: -
V: TRBV5-6
J: TRBJ1-1
size: -
length: 14
DNA: TGTGCCAGCAGCCGAGAGTACCCAGGGTCTGAAGCTTTCTTT
CDR3: CASSREYPGSEAFF

D: -
V: TRBV6-5
J: TRBJ1-1
size: once
length: 14
DNA: TGTGCCAGCAGACCTGCACTAGCCGTAGCTCAAGCTTTCTTT
CDR3: CASRPALAVAQAFF

D: -
V: TRBV18
J: TRBJ2-5
size: -
length: 11
DNA: TGTGCCAGCTCACTACAAGAGACCCAGTACTTC
CDR3: CASSLQETQYF

D: -
V: TRBV12-3/TRBV12-4
J: TRBJ1-4
size: -
length: 12
DNA: TGTGCCAGCAGTTTCAGGGGTGAAAAACTGTTTTTT
CDR3: CASSFRGEKLFF

D: -
V: TRBV15
J: TRBJ1-1
size: -
length: 13
DNA: TGTGCCACCAGCAGAGATCTGAACACTGAAGCTTTCTTT
CDR3: CATSRDLNTEAFF

D: TRBD1
V: TRBV18
J: TRBJ2-5
size: -
length: 16
DNA: TGTGCCAGCTCACCCAGCGACAGGGTAATCGGAGAGACCCAGTACTTC
CDR3: CASSPSDRVIGETQYF

D: -
V: TRBV6-1
J: TRBJ1-5
size: -
length: 16
DNA: TGTGCCAGCAGTGAAGTACGGGGGGGGTATAATCAGCCCCAGCATTTT
CDR3: CASSEVRGGYNQPQHF

D: TRBD1
V: TRBV9
J: TRBJ2-7
size: -
length: 14
DNA: TGTGCCAGCAGCGTAGCCACAGGGGCCCACGAGCAGTACTTC
CDR3: CASSVATGAHEQYF

D: TRBD1
V: TRBV28
J: TRBJ2-4
size: -
length: 17
DNA: TGTGCCAGCAGCCCTAATAGACAGGGGAGAGCCAAAAACATTCAGTACTTC
CDR3: CASSPNRQGRAKNIQYF

D: -
V: TRBV6-6
J: TRBJ2-3
size: -
length: 16
DNA: TGTGCCAGCAGTTACTCCGGGGGCGTTATCACAGATACGCAGTATTTT
CDR3: CASSYSGGVITDTQYF

D: -
V: TRBV9
J: TRBJ1-4
size: -
length: 13
DNA: TGTGCCAGCAACCCAGCAGGGAATGAAAAACTGTTTTTT
CDR3: CASNPAGNEKLFF

D: -
V: TRBV5-1
J: TRBJ2-3
size: -
length: 12
DNA: TGCGCCAGCAGCTCGGTGGGAGATACGCAGTATTTT
CDR3: CASSSVGDTQYF

D: TRBD1
V: TRBV3-1/TRBV3-2
J: TRBJ1-1
size: -
length: 11
DNA: TGTGCCAGCAGCCTGACAGGGGAAGCTTTCTTT
CDR3: CASSLTGEAFF

D: -
V: TRBV6-2/TRBV6-3
J: TRBJ1-5
size: medium-sized
length: 13
DNA: TGTGCCAGCAGTTATTGGAGCAATCAGCCCCAGCATTTT
CDR3: CASSYWSNQPQHF

D: -
V: TRBV5-8
J: TRBJ1-1
size: -
length: 14
DNA: TGTGCCAGCAGCTTGACCAGGGCGAACACTGAAGCTTTCTTT
CDR3: CASSLTRANTEAFF

D: TRBD2
V: TRBV5-1
J: TRBJ2-3
size: -
length: 15
DNA: TGCGCCAGCATACGGGGACTAGCGGGCACAGATACGCAGTATTTT
CDR3: CASIRGLAGTDTQYF

D: -
V: TRBV7-8
J: TRBJ1-3
size: -
length: 17
DNA: TGTGCCAGCAGCTTAGCGTCGGTAACCCTCTCTGGAAACACCATATATTTT
CDR3: CASSLASVTLSGNTIYF

D: TRBD2
V: TRBV7-3
J: TRBJ2-3
size: -
length: 13
DNA: TGTGCCAGCAGCGGACTAGCGGGAGATACGCAGTATTTT
CDR3: CASSGLAGDTQYF

D: TRBD2
V: TRBV25-1
J: TRBJ2-1
size: -
length: 16
DNA: TGTGCCAGCAGTGAATCGAGCGGGAGGCCCTCCAATGAGCAGTTCTTC
CDR3: CASSESSGRPSNEQFF

D: -
V: TRBV5-1
J: TRBJ1-3
size: -
length: 12
DNA: TGCGCCAGCAGCTTGGTAGGGGACACCATATATTTT
CDR3: CASSLVGDTIYF

D: -
V: TRBV7-9
J: TRBJ1-5
size: -
length: 16
DNA: TGTGCCAGCAGCCCCCAGGGTTTAAACCCCAATCAGCCCCAGCATTTT
CDR3: CASSPQGLNPNQPQHF